In this sample, the clone carrying this T cell receptor (beta chain) turned up many times. From germline, CDR1 is LGHNT and CDR2 FRNRAP. This CDR3 region has 15 residues. V lost 5 bases to trimming and J lost 0 bases; unmatched junction nucleotides: 7. TCRdb reanalysed the RACE reads using MiXCR and keeps one entry per CDR3 protein. The table lists fewer than 85,000 distinct CDR3 sequences, over 6.5% of them singletons. These data belong to a study of human T cells and chemical hapten exposure. Time point denoted: healthy volunteer bleed at 6 weeks. Extraction of total RNA was performed on unfractionated whole blood.

The clonotype originates from a male donor in good health. Some clones in this sample may be carry-over from other donors' samples. The chain combines TRBV12-5 with TRBJ2-7, with TRBD2 matching over 7 bases. Material: whole blood. The CDR3 DNA reads as TGTGCTAGTGGTCCGGGGGGAGGAATCTCCTACGAGCAGTACTTC. Protein sequence: CASGPGGGISYEQYF.